These 25 T cell receptor beta chains share one sample of origin, sequenced in a study of regulatory T cells in long-lasting Graves disease (dated by TCRdb to the early 2020s). Library prep was done by multiplex PCR. The instrument given in TCRdb is Illumina HiSeq 4000. iRepertoire HTBI primers and Arm-PCR amplification of CDR3 regions were used to construct TCR beta libraries. TCRdb reanalyzed the raw reads on its own, using fastp at Q25 for trimming and MiXCR for clone calling, and kept in-frame beta chains. Every CDR3 protein is listed once, alongside the most common genes and DNA of its rows. The sample table lists a few hundred thousand distinct CDR3 sequences, about 20% of them with a count of one. Of the sample, approximately 25% falls within the top ten clones. This specimen's time point label, per the study, means: persistent/refractory GD, antithyroid drugs over 5 years with positive TRAb. RNA was extracted from PBMCs in TRIzol for both TCR sequencing and RNA sequencing.

The material sequenced was peripheral blood mononuclear cells (PBMCs), taken when the disease was refractory, from a patient treated with antithyroid drugs. These receptors all come from a female donor with Graves disease.

This clonotype was observed at least ten times. V gene TRBV6-1 combines with J gene TRBJ1-2; TRBD1 might be the D (5 bases). Germline CDR1 reads MNHNS; CDR2 reads SASEGT. The CDR3 covers 13 residues. Trimming removed 3 bases from V and 4 bases from J, with 9 bases in between. CDR3 region: CASSDSGTYGYTF. The CDR3 DNA reads TGTGCCAGCAGTGATTCCGGGACCTATGGCTACACCTTC.

This clonotype was detected only a few times. V and J are TRBV30 and TRBJ1-6; weak D call: TRBD1 (6 bases). Germline V gene sequence: CDR1 GTSNPN, CDR2 SVGIG (reference sequence). The CDR3 has 17 amino acids. Trimming took 7 bases from V and 7 from J, leaving 26 bases between them. CDR3 residues: CASTISAAGVRNSPLHF. CDR3 nucleotide sequence: TGTGCCTCCACAATCTCGGCCGCAGGGGTTAGAAATTCACCCCTCCACTTT.

In this sample, this clonotype turned up many times. The chain has TRBV28 and TRBJ2-1; TRBD2 matches 11 bases. The CDR3 consists of 15 residues. Germline loops: CDR1 MDHEN, CDR2 SYDVKM. With V trimmed by 6 bases and J by 9 bases, 10 bases remained unmatched. The CDR3 reads CASSLPTSGRGEQFF. The DNA for the CDR3 is TGTGCCAGCAGCTTGCCCACTAGCGGGAGAGGTGAGCAGTTCTTC.

This clonotype was observed a handful of times. This chain joins TRBV18 and TRBJ2-7; D might be TRBD1 (5 bases). V lost 1 base and J 3 bases, leaving 13 bases between the germline ends. Germline loops: CDR1 KGHSH, CDR2 LQKENI. This CDR3 spans 15 amino acids. For the CDR3, the DNA is TGTGCCAGCTCACCACTCTCTACAGGCCACTACGAGCAGTACTTC. Translation gives CASSPLSTGHYEQYF. The full variable domain, with the rest looked up from reference TRBV18 and TRBJ2-7, is NAGVMQNPRHLVRRRGQEARLRCSPMKGHSHVYWYRQLPEEGLKFMVYLQKENIIDESGMPKERFSAEFPKEGPSILRIQQVVRGDSAAYFCASSPLSTGHYEQYFGPGTRLTVT.

This clonotype was counted many times. The chain combines TRBV7-3 with TRBJ2-2; 7 bases fit TRBD2. Germline V lookup: CDR1 SGHTA, CDR2 FQGTGA. The CDR3 extends over 15 amino acids. Trimming removed 0 bases from V and 4 bases from J; junction bases left unmatched: 2. The CDR3 nucleotides read TGTGCCAGCAGCTTAACTCGCGGGAGCACCGGGGAGCTGTTTTTT. Translated, it gives CASSLTRGSTGELFF.

This clonotype has ten or more counts. The chain joins TRBV20-1 to TRBJ1-1; no reliable D call. CDR1 is DFQATT and CDR2 is SNEGSKA in the germline V gene (reference sequence). The V end was cut by 8 bases, the J end by 0 bases, with 16 bases between. The CDR3 contains 14 residues. The DNA of the CDR3 is TGCAGTCCGCCGGGGTCGGGCATGAACACTGAAGCTTTCTTT. Amino acids: CSPPGSGMNTEAFF.

The chain joins TRBV29-1 to TRBJ1-5; D remains ambiguous. The germline V gene has CDR1 SQVTM and CDR2 ANQGSEA. The CDR3 contains 13 residues. V lost 6 bases and J 4 bases, leaving 13 bases between the germline ends. The CDR3 is CSVQAGGNQPQHF. CDR3 bases: TGCAGCGTCCAAGCTGGAGGGAATCAGCCCCAGCATTTT.

This clonotype came up many times. This chain joins TRBV6-1 and TRBJ1-6, with 9 bases fitting TRBD1. This CDR3 contains 16 residues. Germline V gene lookup returns CDR1 MNHNS and CDR2 SASEGT. V lost 6 bases and J lost 6; bases outside the gene matches: 9. The CDR3 sequence is CASRNAGTGLNSPLHF. CDR3 DNA sequence: TGTGCCAGCAGAAACGCCGGGACAGGGCTTAATTCACCCCTCCACTTT.

In this sample, this clonotype turned up many times. The V call is TRBV28, the J call TRBJ1-6; D unclear. V lost 1 base and J lost 13, with 20 bases in between. CDR1 is MDHEN, CDR2 SYDVKM, per germline. The CDR3 has 16 amino acids. This chain's CDR3 is CASSLFWANEEQPLHF. In nucleotides, the CDR3 is TGTGCCAGCAGTTTATTTTGGGCCAACGAGGAGCAGCCCCTCCACTTT.

This clonotype occurred a few times. The chain links TRBV12-3 or TRBV12-4 to TRBJ1-1, with D tentatively TRBD1 (6 bases). The CDR3 runs 16 residues. Trimming took off 5 bases at V and 5 bases at J, with 21 bases between the two ends. The CDR3 bases are TGTGCCAGCAGTCCCGGACCGAGGGGGGCAGGGACTGAAGCTTTCTTT. Translation: CASSPGPRGAGTEAFF.

In its sample, this clonotype was seen many times. The chain joins TRBV28 to TRBJ2-7, with D possibly being TRBD1 (7 bases). Germline V gives CDR1 MDHEN, CDR2 SYDVKM. The CDR3 runs to 14 residues. V was clipped by 3 bases and J by 4 bases, with 13 bases between them. CDR3 nucleotide sequence: TGTGCCAGCAGTTTGCGGGGACAGATATACGAGCAGTACTTC. Amino acid sequence: CASSLRGQIYEQYF.

This clonotype was seen ten or more times. This chain uses TRBV7-6 with TRBJ2-7, with D possibly TRBD1 on 5 matching bases. Germline V gives CDR1 SGHVS, CDR2 FNYEAQ. The V gene lost 0 bases and the J gene lost 5 bases, with 11 bases spanning the gap. This CDR3 spans 14 amino acids. CDR3 nucleotides: TGTGCCAGCAGCTTAGCTGCAGGGTTGGACGAGCAGTACTTC. Amino acids: CASSLAAGLDEQYF. The full variable domain, rest sourced from reference TRBV7-6 and TRBJ2-7, is GAGVSQSPRYKVTKRGQDVALRCDPISGHVSLYWYRQALGQGPEFLTYFNYEAQQDKSGLPNDRFSAERPEGSISTLTIQRTEQRDSAMYRCASSLAAGLDEQYFGPGTRLTVT.

This clonotype appeared a few times. The V gene is TRBV15, the J gene TRBJ2-2; D gene uncertain. The V gene lost 5 bases and the J gene lost 7 bases, with 8 bases spanning the gap. The CDR3 covers 12 residues. Germline V gene sequence: CDR1 LNHNV, CDR2 YYDKDF (reference sequence). Written as DNA, the CDR3 is TGTGCCACCAGCTCGCAGCGCGGGGAGCTGTTTTTT. It is translated as CATSSQRGELFF. Looking up the rest from reference TRBV15 and TRBJ2-2 gives the full variable domain: DAMVIQNPRYQVTQFGKPVTLSCSQTLNHNVMYWYQQKSSQAPKLLFHYYDKDFNNEADTPDNFQSRRPNTSFCFLDIRSPGLGDTAMYLCATSSQRGELFFGEGSRLTVL.

This clonotype was counted many times. The chain couples TRBV5-1 to TRBJ1-1; D is ambiguous. V was trimmed by 4 bases and J by 5 bases, leaving 15 bases between them. This CDR3 is built from 14 residues. Germline V gene sequence: CDR1 SGHRS, CDR2 YFSETQ. CDR3 in DNA: TGCGCCAGCAGCGGAAAGGGAGGTTGGACTGAAGCTTTCTTT. It translates to CASSGKGGWTEAFF.

Ten or more counts support this clonotype. The gene calls are TRBV3-1 and TRBJ2-5; weak D call: TRBD2 (5 bases). V lost 4 bases and J lost 4, with 13 bases in between. Germline CDR1 LGHDT, CDR2 YNNKEL (reference sequence). There are 14 residues in the CDR3. Here the CDR3 reads CASSPPAEGETQYF. In DNA, the CDR3 is TGTGCCAGCAGCCCCCCAGCGGAAGGAGAGACCCAGTACTTC.

The V gene is TRBV6-1, the J gene TRBJ2-7; TRBD2 matches 14 bases. Losses at the gene ends were 6 bases for V and 4 bases for J; bases not matched to a gene: 2. Germline V lookup: CDR1 MNHNS, CDR2 SASEGT. This CDR3 is built from 14 residues. CDR3 sequence reads: CASRGLAGVYEQYF. For the CDR3, the DNA is TGTGCCAGCAGGGGACTAGCGGGAGTTTACGAGCAGTACTTC.

This clonotype was picked up many times. V gene TRBV20-1 combines with J gene TRBJ2-3; the D gene is possibly TRBD1 (6 bases). Germline CDR1 reads DFQATT; CDR2 reads SNEGSKA (reference sequence). This CDR3 is 13 amino acids long. V lost 6 bases, J lost 0 bases, and 10 bases lay in between. The CDR3 region has the DNA TGCAGTGCGGGACACTCTAGCACAGATACGCAGTATTTT. This codes for CSAGHSSTDTQYF.

The rearrangement joins TRBV5-1 to TRBJ2-5; D not resolved. V was clipped by 0 bases and J by 5 bases, with 11 bases between them. The CDR3 extends over 14 amino acids. Germline CDR1 reads SGHRS; CDR2 reads YFSETQ. For the CDR3, the DNA is TGCGCCAGCAGCTTGGGGGGTAGTCGCGAGACCCAGTACTTC. Translated, it gives CASSLGGSRETQYF.

Concerning this clonotype: The conserved phenylalanine or tryptophan is not found at the CDR3 terminus, so this likely reflects a read error. The gene calls are TRBV28 and TRBJ2-7; D possibly corresponds to TRBD1 (6 bases). The CDR3 consists of 15 residues. Deletions cut 0 bases from V and 3 bases from J, with 12 bases between. Germline V CDR1 and CDR2: MDHEN, SYDVKM. The DNA for the CDR3 is TGTGCCAGCAGTTTATGGACAGGTAGTCTCTACGAGCAGTACTCC. Translating gives CASSLWTGSLYEQYS.

A few counts support this clonotype. V and J are TRBV25-1 and TRBJ2-2, with TRBD2 identical over 7 bases. This CDR3 is built from 17 residues. Looked up from germline, CDR1 is MGHDK and CDR2 is SYGVNS. V dropped 4 bases and J dropped 4; count of bases not matched to a gene: 12. The CDR3 protein is CASSAKGNGLVTGELFF. The CDR3 DNA reads TGTGCCAGCAGTGCCAAGGGGAATGGACTAGTCACCGGGGAGCTGTTTTTT. Together with reference TRBV25-1 and TRBJ2-2, the CDR3 gives the full variable domain: EADIYQTPRYLVIGTGKKITLECSQTMGHDKMYWYQQDPGMELHLIHYSYGVNSTEKGDLSSESTVSRIRTEHFPLTLESARPSHTSQYLCASSAKGNGLVTGELFFGEGSRLTVL.

This sequence joins TRBV20-1 and TRBJ1-1, with 7 bases fitting TRBD1. Germline V lookup: CDR1 DFQATT, CDR2 SNEGSKA (reference sequence). V was pared by 4 bases and J by 0 bases, with 5 bases of the junction left unmatched. This CDR3 is 14 amino acids long. CDR3 sequence (DNA): TGCAGTGCTACCCTAGGGGGCTTGAACACTGAAGCTTTCTTT. It encodes CSATLGGLNTEAFF.

The chain recombines TRBV6-2 or TRBV6-3 with TRBJ2-2; D gene unclear. Germline-derived CDR1 and CDR2 are MNHEY and SVGEGT. Trimming pared 6 bases from V and 0 bases from J, leaving 14 bases between. The CDR3 is 16 residues long. CDR3: CASRVFRSTNTGELFF. CDR3 DNA: TGTGCCAGCAGGGTCTTTAGGAGCACGAACACCGGGGAGCTGTTTTTT.

A word on this clonotype: Mismatch with germline at one junction end may stem from a read error. The CDR3 nucleotides are TGTGCCATCAGTGGACAACAGGGGAACACTGAAGCTTCCTTT. This sequence encodes CAISGQQGNTEASF. The chain joins TRBV10-3 to TRBJ1-1, with 7 bases identical to TRBD1. CDR1 and CDR2 from the germline V gene are ENHRY and SYGVKD. The CDR3 extends over 14 amino acids.

The chain links TRBV19 to TRBJ2-5, with a tentative D call TRBD2 (6 bases). CDR1 and CDR2 (germline): LNHDA, SQIVND (reference sequence). The V gene lost 7 bases and the J gene lost 5 bases, with 20 bases spanning the gap. This CDR3 has 15 residues. CDR3 sequence reads: CASTTGIGGRETQYF. For the CDR3, the DNA is TGTGCCAGTACCACCGGCATCGGGGGTAGGGAGACCCAGTACTTC. Together with reference TRBV19 and TRBJ2-5, the CDR3 gives the full variable domain: DGGITQSPKYLFRKEGQNVTLSCEQNLNHDAMYWYRQDPGQGLRLIYYSQIVNDFQKGDIAEGYSVSREKKESFPLTVTSAQKNPTAFYLCASTTGIGGRETQYFGPGTRLLVL.

Ten or more counts support this clonotype. The rearrangement links TRBV6-5 to TRBJ2-7, with D hard to call. The germline V gene encodes CDR1 MNHEY and CDR2 SVGAGI. Between the trimmed V and J ends, which lost 2 bases and 4 bases, there was a span of 21 bases. This CDR3 has 17 residues. The DNA of the CDR3 is TGTGCCAGCAGTTACACCTTAGCCATTACCACCCTTTACGAGCAGTACTTC. It encodes CASSYTLAITTLYEQYF.